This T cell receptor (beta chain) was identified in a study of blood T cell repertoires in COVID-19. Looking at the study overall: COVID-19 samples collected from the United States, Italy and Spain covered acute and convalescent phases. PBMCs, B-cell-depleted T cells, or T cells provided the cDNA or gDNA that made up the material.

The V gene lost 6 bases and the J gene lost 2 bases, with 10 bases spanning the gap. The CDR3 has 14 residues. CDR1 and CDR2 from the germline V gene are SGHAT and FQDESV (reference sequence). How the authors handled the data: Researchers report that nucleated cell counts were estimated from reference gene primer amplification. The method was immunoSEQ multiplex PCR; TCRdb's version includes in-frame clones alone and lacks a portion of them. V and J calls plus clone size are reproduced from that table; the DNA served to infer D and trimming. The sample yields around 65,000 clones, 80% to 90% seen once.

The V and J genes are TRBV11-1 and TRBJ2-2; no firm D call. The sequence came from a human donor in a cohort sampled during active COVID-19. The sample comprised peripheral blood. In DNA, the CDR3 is TGTGCCAGCAGGATAAACAGCAACACCGGGGAGCTGTTTTTT. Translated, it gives CASRINSNTGELFF. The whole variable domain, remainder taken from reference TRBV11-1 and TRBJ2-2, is EAEVAQSPRYKITEKSQAVAFWCDPISGHATLYWYRQILGQGPELLVQFQDESVVDDSQLPKDRFSAERLKGVDSTLKIQPAELGDSAMYLCASRINSNTGELFFGEGSRLTVL.